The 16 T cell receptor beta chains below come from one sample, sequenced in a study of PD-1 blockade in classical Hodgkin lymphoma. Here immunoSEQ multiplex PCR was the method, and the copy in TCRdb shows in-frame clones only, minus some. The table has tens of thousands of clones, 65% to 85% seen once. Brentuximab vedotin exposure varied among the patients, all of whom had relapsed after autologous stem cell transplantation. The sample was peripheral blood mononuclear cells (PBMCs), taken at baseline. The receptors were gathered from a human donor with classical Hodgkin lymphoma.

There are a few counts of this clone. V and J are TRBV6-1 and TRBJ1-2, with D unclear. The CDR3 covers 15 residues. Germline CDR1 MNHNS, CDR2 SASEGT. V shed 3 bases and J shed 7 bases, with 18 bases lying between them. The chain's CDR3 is CASSEDQGSWFGYTF. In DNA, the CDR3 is TGTGCCAGCAGTGAGGACCAAGGGTCTTGGTTTGGCTACACCTTC.

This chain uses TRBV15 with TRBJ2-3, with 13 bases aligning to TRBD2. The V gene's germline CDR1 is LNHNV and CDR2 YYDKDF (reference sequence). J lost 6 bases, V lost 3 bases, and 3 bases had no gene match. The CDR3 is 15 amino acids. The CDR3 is CATSRGLAGSDTQYF. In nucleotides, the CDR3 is TGTGCCACCAGCAGGGGACTAGCGGGAAGTGATACGCAGTATTTT.

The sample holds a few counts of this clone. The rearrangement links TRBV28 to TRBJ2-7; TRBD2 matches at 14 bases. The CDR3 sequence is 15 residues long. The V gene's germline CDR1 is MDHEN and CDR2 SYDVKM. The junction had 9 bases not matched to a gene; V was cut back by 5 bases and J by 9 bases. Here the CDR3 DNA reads TGTGCCAGCAGTGATCCGGGACTAGCGGGAGTGGGGCAGTACTTC. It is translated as CASSDPGLAGVGQYF.

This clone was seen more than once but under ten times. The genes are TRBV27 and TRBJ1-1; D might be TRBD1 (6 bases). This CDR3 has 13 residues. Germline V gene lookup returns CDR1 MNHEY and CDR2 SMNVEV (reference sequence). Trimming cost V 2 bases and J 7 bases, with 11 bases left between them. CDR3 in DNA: TGTGCCAGCAGTTTAGACGGGGGCGGTGAAGCTTTCTTT. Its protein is CASSLDGGGEAFF.

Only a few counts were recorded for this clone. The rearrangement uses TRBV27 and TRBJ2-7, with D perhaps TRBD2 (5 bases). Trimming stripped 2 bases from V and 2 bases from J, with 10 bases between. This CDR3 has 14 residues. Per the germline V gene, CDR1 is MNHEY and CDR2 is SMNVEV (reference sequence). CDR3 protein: CASSLAGQTYEQYF. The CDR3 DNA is TGTGCCAGCAGTTTAGCGGGCCAGACCTACGAGCAGTACTTC.

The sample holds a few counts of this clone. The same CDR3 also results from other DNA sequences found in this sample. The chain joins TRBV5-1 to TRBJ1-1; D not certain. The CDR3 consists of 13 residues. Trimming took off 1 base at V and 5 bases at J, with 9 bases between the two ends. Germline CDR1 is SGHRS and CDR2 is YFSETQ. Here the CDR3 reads CASSLMIGTEAFF. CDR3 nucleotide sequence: TGCGCCAGCAGCTTGATGATAGGGACTGAAGCTTTCTTT.

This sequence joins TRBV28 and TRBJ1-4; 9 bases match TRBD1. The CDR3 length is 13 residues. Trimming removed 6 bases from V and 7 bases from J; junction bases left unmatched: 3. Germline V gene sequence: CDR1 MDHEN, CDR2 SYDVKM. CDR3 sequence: CASRRQGGEKLFF. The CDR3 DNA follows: TGTGCCAGCAGGCGACAGGGGGGTGAAAAACTGTTTTTT.

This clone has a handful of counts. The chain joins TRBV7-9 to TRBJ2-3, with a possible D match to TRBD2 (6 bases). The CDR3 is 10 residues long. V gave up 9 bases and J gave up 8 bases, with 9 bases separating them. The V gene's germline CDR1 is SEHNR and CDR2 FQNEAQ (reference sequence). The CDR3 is CASAGSTQYF. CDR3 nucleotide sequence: TGTGCCAGTGCGGGGAGTACGCAGTATTTT.

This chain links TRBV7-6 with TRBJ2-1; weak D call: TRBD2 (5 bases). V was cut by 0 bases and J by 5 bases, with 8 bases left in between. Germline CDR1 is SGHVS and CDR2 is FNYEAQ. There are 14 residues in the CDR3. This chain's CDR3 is CASSLAGVDNEQFF. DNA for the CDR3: TGTGCCAGCAGCTTAGCGGGAGTGGACAATGAGCAGTTCTTC. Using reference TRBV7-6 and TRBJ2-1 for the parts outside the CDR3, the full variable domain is GAGVSQSPRYKVTKRGQDVALRCDPISGHVSLYWYRQALGQGPEFLTYFNYEAQQDKSGLPNDRFSAERPEGSISTLTIQRTEQRDSAMYRCASSLAGVDNEQFFGPGTRLTVL.

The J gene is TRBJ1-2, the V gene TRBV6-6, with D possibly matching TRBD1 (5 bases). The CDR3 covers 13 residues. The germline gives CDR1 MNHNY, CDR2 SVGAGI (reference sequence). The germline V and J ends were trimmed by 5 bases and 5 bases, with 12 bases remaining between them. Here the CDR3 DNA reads TGTGCCAGCAGTGGGGGACGCCTTTATGGCTACACCTTC. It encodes CASSGGRLYGYTF.

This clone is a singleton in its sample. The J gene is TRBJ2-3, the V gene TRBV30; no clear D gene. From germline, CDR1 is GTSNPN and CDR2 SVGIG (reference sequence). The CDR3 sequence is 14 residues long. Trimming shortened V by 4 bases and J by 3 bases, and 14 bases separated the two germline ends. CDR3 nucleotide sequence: TGTGCCTGGACCCTGTTGGCGGCGACAGATACGCAGTATTTT. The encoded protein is CAWTLLAATDTQYF.

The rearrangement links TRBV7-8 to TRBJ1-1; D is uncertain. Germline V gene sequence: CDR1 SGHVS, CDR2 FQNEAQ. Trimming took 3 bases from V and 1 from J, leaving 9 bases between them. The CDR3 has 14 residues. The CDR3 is CASSFQERNTEAFF. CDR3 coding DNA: TGTGCCAGCAGCTTCCAGGAACGGAACACTGAAGCTTTCTTT. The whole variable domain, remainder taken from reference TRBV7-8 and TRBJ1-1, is GAGVSQSPRYKVAKRGQDVALRCDPISGHVSLFWYQQALGQGPEFLTYFQNEAQLDKSGLPSDRFFAERPEGSVSTLKIQRTQQEDSAVYLCASSFQERNTEAFFGQGTRLTVV.

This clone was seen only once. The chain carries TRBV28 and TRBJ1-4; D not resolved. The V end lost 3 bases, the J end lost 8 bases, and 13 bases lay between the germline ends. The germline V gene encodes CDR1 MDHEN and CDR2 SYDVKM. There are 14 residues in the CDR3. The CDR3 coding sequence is TGTGCCAGCAGTTTTAGGAGGGCTGGCGAAAAACTGTTTTTT. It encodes CASSFRRAGEKLFF.

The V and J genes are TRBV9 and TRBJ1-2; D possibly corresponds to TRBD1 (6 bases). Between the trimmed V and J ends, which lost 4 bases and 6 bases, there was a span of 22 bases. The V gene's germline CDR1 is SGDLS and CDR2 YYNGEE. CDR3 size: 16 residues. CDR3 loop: CASSPEDSSTFHGYTF. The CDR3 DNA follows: TGTGCCAGCAGCCCAGAGGACAGTTCCACCTTCCATGGCTACACCTTC.

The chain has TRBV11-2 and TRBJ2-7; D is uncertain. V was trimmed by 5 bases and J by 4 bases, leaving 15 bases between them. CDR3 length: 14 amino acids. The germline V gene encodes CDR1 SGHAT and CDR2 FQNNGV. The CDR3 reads CASSLTVGQYEQYF. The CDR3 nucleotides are TGTGCCAGCAGCCTCACGGTAGGGCAATACGAGCAGTACTTC. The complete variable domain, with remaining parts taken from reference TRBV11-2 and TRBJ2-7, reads EAGVAQSPRYKIIEKRQSVAFWCNPISGHATLYWYQQILGQGPKLLIQFQNNGVVDDSQLPKDRFSAERLKGVDSTLKIQPAKLEDSAVYLCASSLTVGQYEQYFGPGTRLTVT.

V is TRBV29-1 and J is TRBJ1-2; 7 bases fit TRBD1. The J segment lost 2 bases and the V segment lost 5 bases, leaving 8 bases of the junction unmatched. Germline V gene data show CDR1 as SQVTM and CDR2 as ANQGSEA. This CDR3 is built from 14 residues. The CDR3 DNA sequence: TGCAGCGTTTTCGGGACAGCCTTGAACTATGGCTACACCTTC. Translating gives CSVFGTALNYGYTF.